The 18 T cell receptor beta chains listed next were all sequenced from one sample in a study of breast tumors, draining lymph nodes, adjacent tissues. The lymph nodes were axillary draining lymph nodes from breast cancer patients. Each CDR3 protein is one row after TCRdb ran MiXCR on the multiplex PCR reads. The sample contains 200,000 to 250,000 distinct CDR3 sequences, around 35% of which appear only once. The specimen was axillary lymph node tissue. The receptor set was obtained from a female donor with breast cancer. Some clones in this sample may be carry-over from other donors' samples.

This clonotype was counted once. Possible read error: a much larger clone is one base away. V gene TRBV7-3 combines with J gene TRBJ2-3, with 9 bases lining up with TRBD2. V lost 8 bases, J lost 3 bases, and 9 bases stayed unmatched. This CDR3 is built from 15 residues. The germline V gene encodes CDR1 SGHTA and CDR2 FQGTGA. In DNA, the CDR3 is TGTGCCAGCGGCATTGATAGCGGGAGTACAGATACGCAGTATTTT. Translated: CASGIDSGSTDTQYF.

A few counts support this clonotype. A read error is possible here, since a much larger clone lies one base away. This chain uses TRBV20-1 with TRBJ2-7; 10 bases map to TRBD1. The CDR3 is 13 amino acids. Germline V CDR1 and CDR2: DFQATT, SNEGSKA (reference sequence). CDR3 amino acids: CSAGRQGAYAQYF. CDR3 nucleotides: TGCAGTGCGGGAAGACAGGGGGCGTACGCGCAGTACTTC.

This clonotype was seen many times. The rearrangement joins TRBV12-3 or TRBV12-4 to TRBJ1-2; TRBD1 matches at 8 bases. Losses at the gene ends were 5 bases for V and 3 bases for J; bases not matched to a gene: 2. The CDR3 is 13 residues long. The CDR3 coding sequence is TGTGCCAGCAGTAAGACAGGGGACTATGGCTACACCTTC. Translation: CASSKTGDYGYTF.

This clonotype was counted between two and nine times. The rearrangement uses TRBV18 and TRBJ2-2; TRBD1 agrees at 10 bases. V trimming: 0 bases; J trimming: 7 bases; junction bases outside the gene matches: 5. CDR1 KGHSH and CDR2 LQKENI come from the germline V gene. The CDR3 spans 16 residues. Here the CDR3 DNA reads TGTGCCAGCTCACCACCGGGACAGGGGCGTGTCGGGGAGCTGTTTTTT. This translates into CASSPPGQGRVGELFF.

In this sample, this clonotype turned up a few times. The chain is built from TRBV11-3 and TRBJ2-1; maybe TRBD2 (6 bases). The V end lost 3 bases, the J end lost 9 bases, and 15 bases lay between the germline ends. Germline values: CDR1 SGHNT, CDR2 YENEEA. The CDR3 loop spans 14 amino acids. CDR3 region: CASSLVAEVGEQFF. CDR3 DNA: TGTGCCAGCAGCTTGGTAGCGGAGGTAGGTGAGCAGTTCTTC. Using reference TRBV11-3 and TRBJ2-1 for the parts outside the CDR3, the full variable domain is EAGVVQSPRYKIIEKKQPVAFWCNPISGHNTLYWYLQNLGQGPELLIRYENEEAVDDSQLPKDRFSAERLKGVDSTLKIQPAELGDSAVYLCASSLVAEVGEQFFGPGTRLTVL.

A note on this clonotype: At one end the junction does not follow the germline gene, possibly because of a read error. The rearrangement uses TRBV14 and TRBJ2-3; D not resolved. Germline CDR1 is SGHDN and CDR2 is FVKESK. The CDR3 runs to 14 residues. The CDR3 sequence: CASSQVSYYDTQSF. DNA of the CDR3: TGTGCCAGCAGCCAAGTCTCCTACTACGATACGCAGTCTTTT.

At least ten counts were recorded for this clonotype. This chain joins TRBV20-1 and TRBJ2-1, with 9 positions matching TRBD2. V lost 6 bases to trimming and J lost 5 bases; unmatched junction nucleotides: 20. Germline V gives CDR1 DFQATT, CDR2 SNEGSKA (reference sequence). The CDR3 spans 18 residues. In DNA form, the CDR3 reads TGCAGTGCGATTAGTTGGTCACTAGCGGGCGCGCTCGACAATGAGCAGTTCTTC. It translates to CSAISWSLAGALDNEQFF.

The J gene is TRBJ1-2, the V gene TRBV20-1, with 9 bases matching TRBD1. The CDR3 is 16 amino acids. Germline CDR1 reads DFQATT; CDR2 reads SNEGSKA (reference sequence). Germline trimming cut 3 bases from V and 8 bases from J; bases unmatched to any gene: 16. CDR3 residues: CSASLLPTGGTGGYTF. The CDR3 region has the DNA TGCAGTGCTAGTCTACTGCCTACAGGGGGCACCGGGGGCTACACCTTC.

The chain recombines TRBV11-2 with TRBJ2-3, with TRBD2 as a possible D gene (5 bases). Deletions cut 0 bases from V and 5 bases from J, with 12 bases between. The germline CDR1 and CDR2 sequences are SGHAT and FQNNGV. The CDR3 is 15 residues long. This CDR3 reads CASSLEVSAGDTQYF. DNA of the CDR3: TGTGCCAGCAGCTTAGAAGTTAGCGCGGGAGATACGCAGTATTTT. The variable domain in full, with the rest retrieved from reference TRBV11-2 and TRBJ2-3, is EAGVAQSPRYKIIEKRQSVAFWCNPISGHATLYWYQQILGQGPKLLIQFQNNGVVDDSQLPKDRFSAERLKGVDSTLKIQPAKLEDSAVYLCASSLEVSAGDTQYFGPGTRLTVL.

Points on this clonotype: A much larger clone lies one base from this, so it may be a read error. This chain connects TRBV20-1 to TRBJ2-3, with D perhaps TRBD1 (5 bases). The CDR3 has 14 residues. The germline V gene encodes CDR1 DFQATT and CDR2 SNEGSKA (reference sequence). The DNA of the CDR3 is TGCAGTGCTAGAGTGGGTTCTGAGACAGCTACGCAGTATTTT. It yields the protein CSARVGSETATQYF.

This rearrangement joins TRBV15 to TRBJ1-5, with 8 bases that match TRBD1. With V trimmed by 5 bases and J by 9 bases, 12 bases remained unmatched. CDR1 is LNHNV and CDR2 is YYDKDF in the germline V gene (reference sequence). This CDR3 comprises 15 residues. This CDR3 reads CATSDRPGGSRPQHF. The CDR3 nucleotides read TGTGCCACCAGCGATCGACCAGGGGGCTCTCGGCCCCAGCATTTT.

This clonotype was counted many times. The V gene is TRBV14, the J gene TRBJ2-7; TRBD1 agrees at 10 bases. CDR3 length: 14 amino acids. Germline V gene data show CDR1 as SGHDN and CDR2 as FVKESK. V dropped 5 bases and J dropped 5; count of bases not matched to a gene: 6. This CDR3 reads CASSSRDRGHEQYF. The CDR3 coding sequence is TGTGCCAGCAGCAGCCGGGACAGGGGCCACGAGCAGTACTTC.

The table lists this clonotype with a few counts. The chain employs TRBV12-3 or TRBV12-4 and TRBJ1-3; D gene unclear. This CDR3 region has 19 residues. V was trimmed by 3 bases and J by 0 bases, leaving 21 bases between them. The CDR3 spells CASSFPGGLKVFSGNTIYF. CDR3 in DNA: TGTGCCAGCAGTTTTCCGGGCGGACTCAAAGTGTTCTCTGGAAACACCATATATTTT.

This clonotype was counted at least ten times. The V call is TRBV12-3 or TRBV12-4, the J call TRBJ2-7, with D unresolved. The V end lost 6 bases, the J end lost 2 bases, and 8 bases lay between the germline ends. The CDR3 runs to 12 residues. CDR3 loop: CASSPGTYEQYF. CDR3 DNA sequence: TGTGCCAGCAGCCCCGGTACCTACGAGCAGTACTTC.

This clonotype was observed many times. This chain uses TRBV20-1 with TRBJ1-6; maybe TRBD1 (5 bases). Germline assignment: CDR1 DFQATT and CDR2 SNEGSKA (reference sequence). The CDR3 sequence is 15 residues long. V was shortened by 0 bases and J by 13 bases, with 19 bases between the two germline ends. DNA of the CDR3: TGCAGTGCTAGAGATGGACAAGGAGGTGCGGTCCCCCTCCACTTT. Translating gives CSARDGQGGAVPLHF.

This clonotype has ten or more counts. The rearrangement joins TRBV7-8 to TRBJ1-5; no firm D call. Germline loops: CDR1 SGHVS, CDR2 FQNEAQ. Trimming left V 0 bases short and J 4 bases short, with 19 bases between. There are 18 residues in the CDR3. DNA of the CDR3: TGTGCCAGCAGCTTAGCGCTATCGCGTTCGATGGAGAATCAGCCCCAGCATTTT. This gives the protein CASSLALSRSMENQPQHF.

This chain links TRBV6-5 with TRBJ2-6; D remains unclear. V was pared by 6 bases and J by 13 bases, with 4 bases between. From germline, CDR1 is MNHEY and CDR2 SVGAGI. The CDR3 loop spans 9 amino acids. CDR3 residues: CASRKVLTF. The CDR3 coding sequence is TGTGCCAGCAGGAAGGTCCTGACTTTC.

As for this clonotype: A read error may explain this, as a much larger clone is one base away. CDR3 DNA sequence: TGTGCCGGCAGTTCCCTACAGGGCAATGAGCAGTTCTTC. Protein product: CAGSSLQGNEQFF. The genes are TRBV12-3 or TRBV12-4 and TRBJ2-1; D possibly corresponds to TRBD1 (6 bases). This CDR3 has 13 amino acids.